The 11 T cell receptor beta chains below come from one sample, sequenced in a study of tumor-infiltrating lymphocytes in primary liver carcinoma. A primer matching the constant region was used to make TCR beta cDNA from around 460 ng of total RNA. ARM-PCR was slightly modified, and three nested multiplex PCR rounds with it gave rise to the TCR beta libraries. The study ran its first two PCR rounds for nine to eleven cycles each, using TRBV1-TRBV30 forward primers and a C-beta reverse primer. TCRdb analysed the multiplex PCR reads with MiXCR anew, one entry per CDR3 protein. Of 250,000 to 350,000 distinct CDR3 sequences in the sample, approximately 58% were seen once. Germline DNA was also extracted, while the blood RNA originated from unsorted whole blood. Source material: peripheral blood. Every receptor here comes from a woman younger than 45 with primary liver carcinoma and hepatitis B virus infection.

In its sample, this clonotype was seen many times. The chain joins TRBV5-5 to TRBJ2-1, with 9 bases aligning to TRBD1. The CDR3 covers 12 residues. The germline V gene encodes CDR1 SGHKS and CDR2 YYEKEE (reference sequence). V dropped 4 bases and J dropped 10; count of bases not matched to a gene: 3. The CDR3 bases are TGTGCCAGCAGCCGGACAGGGGTGGAGCAGTTCTTC. This gives the protein CASSRTGVEQFF.

The chain has TRBV19 and TRBJ1-1; D unresolved. The germline V and J ends were trimmed by 4 bases and 4 bases, with 7 bases remaining between them. This CDR3 is built from 12 residues. Germline V gene data show CDR1 as LNHDA and CDR2 as SQIVND (reference sequence). CDR3 protein: CASSTRSTEAFF. The CDR3 bases are TGTGCCAGTAGTACCCGCTCCACTGAAGCTTTCTTT.

The CDR3, as DNA: TGTGCCAGCAGTGAATACGTCGGATCACCCCTCCACTTT. Translation: CASSEYVGSPLHF. The chain employs TRBV25-1 and TRBJ1-6; D remains unclear. This CDR3 region has 13 residues. The ends were cut back, 0 bases at V and 10 bases at J, with 7 bases in the middle. Per the germline V gene, CDR1 is MGHDK and CDR2 is SYGVNS.

To note about this clonotype: A single base separates this from a much larger clone, so it may be a read error. The chain recombines TRBV12-3 or TRBV12-4 with TRBJ1-5; tentatively, D is TRBD1 (6 bases). The CDR3 length is 13 residues. DNA of the CDR3: TGTGCCAGCAGTCCAGGGGCGAAGGAACCCCACCATTTT. This encodes CASSPGAKEPHHF.

J is TRBJ2-3 and V is TRBV29-1, with D uncertain. V lost 6 bases to trimming and J lost 0 bases, with 22 bases between them. Germline-derived CDR1 and CDR2 are SQVTM and ANQGSEA. The CDR3 runs 17 residues. CDR3 region: CSVPRVASVSSTDTQYF. CDR3 sequence (DNA): TGCAGCGTCCCTCGGGTTGCTAGTGTATCTAGCACAGATACGCAGTATTTT.

About this clonotype: The junction does not match germline at one end; this may be a read error. V gene TRBV7-9 combines with J gene TRBJ1-1; TRBD1 might be the D (5 bases). The CDR3 sequence is 17 residues long. Germline values: CDR1 SEHNR, CDR2 FQNEAQ (reference sequence). The CDR3 spells CASSKIITRDGTTGAFF. In DNA form, the CDR3 reads TGTGCCAGCAGCAAAATTATTACTCGGGACGGCACAACTGGAGCTTTCTTT.

A note on this clonotype: Possible read error: a much larger clone is one base away. The chain employs TRBV11-3 and TRBJ2-3, with TRBD2 as a possible D gene (6 bases). The CDR3 extends over 14 amino acids. Germline CDR1 SGHNT, CDR2 YENEEA. The DNA for the CDR3 is TGTACCAGCGCCCTGGGAGGCCTTGGAAATACGCAGTATTTT. It encodes CTSALGGLGNTQYF.

A note on this clonotype: The junction differs from germline at one of its ends, possibly a read error. The rearrangement uses TRBV4-2 and TRBJ2-2; 7 bases align to TRBD2. The CDR3 has 14 amino acids. The V gene's germline CDR1 is LGHNA and CDR2 YNFKEQ. The CDR3 nucleotides are TGTGCCAGCAGCCAGATAGGGATTAGCGGGTCACGCTCTTTT. Amino acids: CASSQIGISGSRSF.

Concerning this clonotype itself: This may be a read error, as it is one base from a much larger clone. The gene calls are TRBV11-1 and TRBJ2-1, with D unresolved. Germline values: CDR1 SGHAT, CDR2 FQDESV (reference sequence). The CDR3 has 15 residues. The CDR3 DNA is TGTGCCGGCAGCCGGACGTTACAATCTTGGCATGAGCAGTTCTTC. The encoded protein is CAGSRTLQSWHEQFF. Full variable domain (remainder filled in from reference TRBV11-1 and TRBJ2-1): EAEVAQSPRYKITEKSQAVAFWCDPISGHATLYWYRQILGQGPELLVQFQDESVVDDSQLPKDRFSAERLKGVDSTLKIQPAELGDSAMYLCAGSRTLQSWHEQFFGPGTRLTVL.

This clonotype turned up a few times. One end of the junction varies from germline; a read error may be responsible. This chain uses TRBV11-3 with TRBJ2-3, with TRBD2 as a possible D gene (5 bases). The CDR3 has 16 amino acids. The V gene's germline CDR1 is SGHNT and CDR2 YENEEA. The chain's CDR3 is CASSSANGILTDTQYF. CDR3 nucleotide sequence: TGTGCCAGCAGCTCTGCTAACGGGATACTCACAGATACACAGTATTTT.

The chain employs TRBV6-5 and TRBJ2-2; D possibly corresponds to TRBD1 (5 bases). V lost 6 bases and J lost 6, with 14 bases in between. The germline gives CDR1 MNHEY, CDR2 SVGAGI. CDR3 size: 14 residues. The CDR3: CASRIPGFAGELFF. The DNA of the CDR3 is TGTGCCAGCAGGATACCAGGGTTCGCCGGGGAGCTGTTTTTT.